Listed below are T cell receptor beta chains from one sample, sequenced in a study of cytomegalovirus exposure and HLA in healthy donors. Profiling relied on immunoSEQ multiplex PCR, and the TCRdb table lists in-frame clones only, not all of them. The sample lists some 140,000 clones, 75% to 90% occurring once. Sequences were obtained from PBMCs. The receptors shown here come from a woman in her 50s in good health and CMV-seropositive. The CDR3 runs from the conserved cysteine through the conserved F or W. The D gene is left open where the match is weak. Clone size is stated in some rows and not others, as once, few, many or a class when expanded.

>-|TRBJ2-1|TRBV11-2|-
CASRPLGRTAYNEQFF
TGTGCCAGCAGACCCCTCGGGAGGACAGCATACAATGAGCAGTTCTTC
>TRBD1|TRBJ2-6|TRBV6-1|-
CASSARTGTGANGLTF
TGTGCCAGCAGTGCTAGGACAGGTACTGGGGCCAACGGCCTGACTTTC
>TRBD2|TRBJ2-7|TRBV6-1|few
CASSEAPLAVYEQYF
TGTGCCAGCAGTGAAGCGCCTCTAGCGGTCTACGAGCAGTACTTC
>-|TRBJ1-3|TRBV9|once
CASSVGPGGNTIYF
TGTGCCAGCAGCGTAGGTCCAGGCGGAAACACCATATATTTT
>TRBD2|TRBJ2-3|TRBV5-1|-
CASSYTTSGSTDTQYF
TGCGCCAGCAGCTATACAACTAGCGGGAGCACAGATACGCAGTATTTT
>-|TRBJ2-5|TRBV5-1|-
CASSLTGTTQETQYF
TGCGCCAGCAGCTTGACCGGGACAACACAAGAGACCCAGTACTTC
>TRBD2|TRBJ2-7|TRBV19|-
CASSSARGLAGNHLNEQYF
TGTGCCAGTAGTTCCGCCCGGGGACTAGCGGGAAACCACTTGAACGAGCAGTACTTC
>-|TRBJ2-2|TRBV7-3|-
CASSPSYGELFF
TGTGCCAGCAGCCCTAGCTACGGGGAGCTGTTTTTT
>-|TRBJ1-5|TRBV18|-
CASSLTIVTDYSNQPQHF
TGTGCCAGCTCACTAACAATAGTGACAGATTATAGCAATCAGCCCCAGCATTTT
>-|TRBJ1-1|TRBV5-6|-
CASSPDRDTEAFF
TGTGCCAGCAGCCCGGACAGAGACACTGAAGCTTTCTTT
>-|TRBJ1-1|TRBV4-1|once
CASSQEGANTEAFF
TGCGCCAGCAGCCAAGAAGGAGCGAACACTGAAGCTTTCTTT
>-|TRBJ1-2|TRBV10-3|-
CAIFSGLSTGYTF
TGTGCCATCTTTTCGGGACTATCAACTGGCTACACCTTC
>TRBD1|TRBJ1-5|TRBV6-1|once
CASTRDRGNQPQHF
TGTGCCAGCACCCGGGACAGGGGGAATCAGCCCCAGCATTTT
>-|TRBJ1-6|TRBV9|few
CASSEQGNSPLHF
TGTGCCAGCAGCGAACAGGGTAATTCACCCCTCCACTTT
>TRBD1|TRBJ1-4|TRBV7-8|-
CASSNQGGQTNEKLFF
TGTGCCAGCAGCAACCAAGGGGGACAGACTAATGAAAAACTGTTTTTT
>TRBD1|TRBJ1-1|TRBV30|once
CAWRGDSYTEAFF
TGTGCCTGGAGAGGGGACAGCTACACTGAAGCTTTCTTT
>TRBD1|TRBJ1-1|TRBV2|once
CASQFPGQGGIEAFF
TGTGCCAGTCAGTTCCCGGGACAGGGGGGGATTGAAGCTTTCTTT
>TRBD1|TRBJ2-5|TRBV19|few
CASSIARTGVRETQYF
TGTGCCAGTAGTATAGCGAGGACAGGGGTCAGGGAGACCCAGTACTTC
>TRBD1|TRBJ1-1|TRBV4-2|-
CASSQDLGTGHTEAFF
TGTGCCAGCAGCCAAGATCTGGGGACAGGGCACACTGAAGCTTTCTTT
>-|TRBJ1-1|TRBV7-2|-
CASSLEAGNTEAFF
TGTGCCAGCAGCTTAGAGGCGGGAAACACTGAAGCTTTCTTT
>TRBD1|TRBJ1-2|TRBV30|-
CAWSQEGQGVYGYTF
TGTGCCTGGAGTCAAGAGGGACAGGGGGTCTATGGCTACACCTTC
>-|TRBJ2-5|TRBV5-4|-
CASSSWAYEETQYF
TGTGCCAGCAGCTCTTGGGCCTATGAAGAGACCCAGTACTTC
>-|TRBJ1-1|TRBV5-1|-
CASSLWGGTEAFF
TGCGCCAGCAGCTTGTGGGGGGGGACTGAAGCTTTCTTT
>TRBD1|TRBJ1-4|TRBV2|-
CASRTDRGTNEKLFF
TGTGCCAGCAGAACCGACAGGGGGACTAATGAAAAACTGTTTTTT
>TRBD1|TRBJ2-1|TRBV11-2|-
CASSLVVPDRDFF
TGTGCCAGCAGCTTAGTCGTACCGGACAGGGATTTCTTC
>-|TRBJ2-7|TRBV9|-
CASSVGPRGTYEQYF
TGTGCCAGCAGCGTAGGACCCAGGGGAACCTACGAGCAGTACTTC
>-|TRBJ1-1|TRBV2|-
CASRPLQGRVDTEAFF
TGTGCCAGCAGGCCGCTGCAGGGGAGGGTTGACACTGAAGCTTTCTTT
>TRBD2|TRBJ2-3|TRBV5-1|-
CASSPGRLAGADTQYF
TGCGCCAGCAGCCCCGGTCGACTAGCGGGGGCAGATACGCAGTATTTT
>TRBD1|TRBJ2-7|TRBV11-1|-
CASSLGDRGTVLTYEQYF
TGTGCCAGCAGCTTAGGGGACAGGGGCACTGTCCTAACCTACGAGCAGTACTTC
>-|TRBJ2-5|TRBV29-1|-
CSVSVNLQETQYF
TGCAGCGTTTCAGTGAACCTCCAAGAGACCCAGTACTTC
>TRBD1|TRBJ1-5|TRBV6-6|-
CASLMGAGGSNQPQHF
TGTGCCAGCCTCATGGGGGCAGGGGGGAGCAATCAGCCCCAGCATTTT
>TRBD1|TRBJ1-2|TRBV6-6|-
CASSFRDSYGYTF
TGTGCCAGCAGTTTCCGGGACAGCTATGGCTACACCTTC
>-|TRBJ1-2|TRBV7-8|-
CASSAGGTYGYTF
TGTGCCAGCAGCGCGGGGGGGACATATGGCTACACCTTC
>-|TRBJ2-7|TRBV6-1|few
CASSEPTTGLSYEQYF
TGTGCCAGCAGTGAACCAACCACAGGGCTCTCCTACGAGCAGTACTTC
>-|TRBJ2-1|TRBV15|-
CATSREEWRGGSYNEQFF
TGTGCCACCAGCAGAGAGGAATGGCGGGGCGGATCCTACAATGAGCAGTTCTTC
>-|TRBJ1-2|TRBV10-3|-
CAIKGGDYGYTF
TGTGCCATCAAAGGGGGGGACTATGGCTACACCTTC
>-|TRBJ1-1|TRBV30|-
CAWSRAEAFF
TGTGCCTGGAGTCGGGCTGAAGCTTTCTTT
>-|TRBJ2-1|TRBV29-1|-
CSVRAGSSYNEQFF
TGCAGCGTTCGGGCGGGCAGCTCCTACAATGAGCAGTTCTTC
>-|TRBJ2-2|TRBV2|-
CASRQGWAGELFF
TGTGCCAGCAGACAGGGCTGGGCCGGGGAGCTGTTTTTT
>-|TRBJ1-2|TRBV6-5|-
CASSNWGDGYTF
TGTGCCAGCAGCAACTGGGGGGATGGCTACACCTTC
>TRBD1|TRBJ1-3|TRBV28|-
CASRDRTSSGNTIYF
TGTGCCAGCAGGGACAGGACCAGCTCTGGAAACACCATATATTTT
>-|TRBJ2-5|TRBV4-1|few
CASSQEGTAAPQETQYF
TGCGCCAGCAGCCAAGAGGGCACGGCAGCTCCTCAAGAGACCCAGTACTTC
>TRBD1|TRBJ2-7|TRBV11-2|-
CASSLGTGGGYEQYF
TGTGCCAGCAGCTTAGGGACAGGGGGAGGCTACGAGCAGTACTTC
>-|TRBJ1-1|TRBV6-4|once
CASSEARGTEAFF
TGTGCCAGCAGTGAGGCCCGGGGCACTGAAGCTTTCTTT
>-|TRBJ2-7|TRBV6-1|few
CASSETSDSYEQYF
TGTGCCAGCAGTGAAACGTCAGATTCCTACGAGCAGTACTTC
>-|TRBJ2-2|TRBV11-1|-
CASSLSGYGELFF
TGTGCCAGCAGCTTATCGGGGTACGGGGAGCTGTTTTTT
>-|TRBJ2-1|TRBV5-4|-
CASSLGTLGGNEQFF
TGTGCCAGCAGCTTAGGGACTCTCGGGGGCAATGAGCAGTTCTTC
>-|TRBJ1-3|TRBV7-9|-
CASSSRPFSGDTIYF
TGTGCCAGCAGCTCCCGACCTTTTTCTGGAGACACCATATATTTT
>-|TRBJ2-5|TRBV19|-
CASSRRQPSETQYF
TGTGCCAGTAGTAGACGACAGCCCTCGGAGACCCAGTACTTC
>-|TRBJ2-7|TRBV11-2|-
CASSNHRVAYEQYF
TGTGCCAGCAGCAACCACAGGGTGGCCTACGAGCAGTACTTC
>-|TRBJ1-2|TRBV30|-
CAWSLTTETGYTF
TGTGCCTGGAGTTTGACGACAGAGACTGGCTACACCTTC
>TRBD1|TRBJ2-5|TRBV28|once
CASTTGGRETQYF
TGTGCCAGTACGACAGGGGGACGAGAGACCCAGTACTTC
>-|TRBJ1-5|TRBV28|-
CASSRYKSYSNQPQHF
TGTGCCAGCAGTCGCTATAAAAGCTATAGCAATCAGCCCCAGCATTTT
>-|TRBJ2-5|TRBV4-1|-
CASSQDRGVETQYF
TGCGCCAGCAGCCAAGATAGGGGTGTGGAGACCCAGTACTTC
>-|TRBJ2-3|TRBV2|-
CASSPDSPPDTQYF
TGTGCCAGCAGTCCGGACTCCCCCCCAGATACGCAGTATTTT
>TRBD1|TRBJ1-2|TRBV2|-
CASSGDRVLGGYTF
TGTGCCAGCAGTGGGGACAGGGTTTTAGGAGGCTACACCTTC
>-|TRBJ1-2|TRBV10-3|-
CAISERGRGNYGYTF
TGTGCCATCAGTGAGAGGGGCAGGGGCAACTATGGCTACACCTTC
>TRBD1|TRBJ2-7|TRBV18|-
CASSSGTGGDEQYF
TGTGCCAGCTCCAGCGGGACAGGGGGCGACGAGCAGTACTTC
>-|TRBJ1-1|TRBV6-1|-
CASSETLNTKAFF
TGTGCCAGCAGTGAGACCCTGAACACTAAAGCTTTCTTT
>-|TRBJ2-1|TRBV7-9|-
CASSFFAYNEQFF
TGTGCCAGCAGCTTCTTCGCCTACAATGAGCAGTTCTTC